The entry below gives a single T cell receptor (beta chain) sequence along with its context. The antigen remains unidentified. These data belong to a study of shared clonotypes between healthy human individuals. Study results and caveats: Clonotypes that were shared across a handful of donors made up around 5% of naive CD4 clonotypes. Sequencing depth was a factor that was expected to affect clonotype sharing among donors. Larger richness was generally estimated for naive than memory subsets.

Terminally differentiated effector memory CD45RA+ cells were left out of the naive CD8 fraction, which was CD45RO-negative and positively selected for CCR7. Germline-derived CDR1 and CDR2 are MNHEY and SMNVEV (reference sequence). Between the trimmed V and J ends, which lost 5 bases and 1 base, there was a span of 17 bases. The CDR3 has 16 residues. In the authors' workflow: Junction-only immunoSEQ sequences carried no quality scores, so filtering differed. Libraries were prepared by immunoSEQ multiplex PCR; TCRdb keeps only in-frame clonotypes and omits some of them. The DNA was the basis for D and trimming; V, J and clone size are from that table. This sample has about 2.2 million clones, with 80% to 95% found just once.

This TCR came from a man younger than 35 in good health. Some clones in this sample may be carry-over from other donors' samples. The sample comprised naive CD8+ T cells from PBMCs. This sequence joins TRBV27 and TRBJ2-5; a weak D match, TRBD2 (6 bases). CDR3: CASSPQTGELQETQYF. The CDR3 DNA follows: TGTGCCAGCAGTCCCCAGACGGGGGAACTCCAAGAGACCCAGTACTTC.